The rows below give T cell receptor beta chains drawn from one sample of a study of blood T cell repertoires in COVID-19. Produced via immunoSEQ multiplex PCR; TCRdb's table is partial and in-frame only. This sample yields about 370,000 clones, of which roughly 90% are seen a single time; approximately 3% belongs to the top ten. The source material was peripheral blood. The receptors shown here come from a woman aged 30 to 39 with COVID-19, enrolled during active disease. The CDR3 runs from the conserved cysteine through the conserved F or W. A D gene is named only where the DNA matches it firmly. Size is omitted from some rows. Given values are once, few, many or a class for expanded clones.

j_call | v_call | d_call | clone_size | cdr3_aa | cdr3_nt
TRBJ2-7 | TRBV27 | - | - | CASSPSYTTYEQYF | TGTGCCAGCAGTCCCAGTTATACTACCTACGAGCAGTACTTC
TRBJ2-1 | TRBV7-9 | TRBD2 | - | CASSTLAGGGHEQFF | TGTGCCAGCAGCACCTTAGCGGGGGGTGGGCATGAGCAGTTCTTC
TRBJ2-5 | TRBV2 | - | - | CASSVSYSQETQYF | TGTGCCAGCAGTGTTTCGTACAGCCAAGAGACCCAGTACTTC
TRBJ2-3 | TRBV24-1 | TRBD1 | - | CAADRGRDTQYF | TGTGCCGCCGACAGGGGGCGAGATACGCAGTATTTT
TRBJ1-3 | TRBV4-3 | - | - | CASSQTGVGNTIYF | TGCGCCAGCAGCCAAACCGGAGTCGGAAACACCATATATTTT
TRBJ2-2 | TRBV25-1 | - | few | CASGGRHTGELFF | TGTGCCAGCGGGGGGAGGCACACCGGGGAGCTGTTTTTT
TRBJ1-5 | TRBV7-2 | - | - | CASSLGPDQPQHF | TGTGCCAGCAGCTTAGGGCCCGATCAGCCCCAGCATTTT
TRBJ2-5 | TRBV4-3 | TRBD1 | once | CASSQDLAGTGGQETQYF | TGCGCCAGCAGCCAAGATTTGGCCGGGACAGGGGGTCAAGAGACCCAGTACTTC
TRBJ2-6 | TRBV4-3 | TRBD1 | once | CASSPQGQAESGANVLTF | TGCGCCAGCAGCCCCCAGGGACAGGCGGAATCTGGGGCCAACGTCCTGACTTTC
TRBJ1-5 | TRBV6-2/TRBV6-3 | TRBD1 | once | CASSRDRGQPQHF | TGTGCCAGCAGCCGGGACAGGGGGCAGCCCCAGCATTTT
TRBJ1-1 | TRBV11-2 | TRBD1 | - | CASSLAQGDLDTEAFF | TGTGCCAGCAGCTTAGCGCAGGGGGACTTGGACACTGAAGCTTTCTTT
TRBJ1-4 | TRBV19 | - | - | CASSPGTNPTNEKLFF | TGTGCCAGTAGCCCAGGCACAAATCCAACTAATGAAAAACTGTTTTTT
TRBJ1-6 | TRBV5-5 | - | - | CASSAENNSPLHF | TGTGCCAGCAGCGCAGAAAATAATTCACCCCTCCACTTT
TRBJ1-5 | TRBV6-5 | - | - | CASGRGLGDQPQHF | TGTGCCAGCGGGCGGGGATTGGGAGATCAGCCCCAGCATTTT
TRBJ2-5 | TRBV12-2 | - | once | CASRYPGTGRGETQYF | TGTGCAAGTCGCTACCCAGGGACAGGGCGGGGAGAGACCCAGTACTTC
TRBJ1-5 | TRBV7-9 | - | few | CASRMGPVIVAQHF | TGTGCCAGCAGGATGGGGCCCGTAATAGTTGCCCAGCATTTT
TRBJ2-7 | TRBV18 | - | once | CASSPFLALTGGFDEQYF | TGTGCCAGCTCACCGTTCCTGGCCCTGACGGGGGGCTTCGACGAGCAGTACTTC
TRBJ1-5 | TRBV20-1 | TRBD1 | - | CSASSPKDRFNQPQHF | TGCAGTGCTAGTTCCCCTAAGGACAGGTTCAATCAGCCCCAGCATTTT
TRBJ2-1 | TRBV18 | TRBD2 | - | CASSPLTGGNNEQFF | TGTGCCAGCTCCCCCCTAACGGGGGGGAACAATGAGCAGTTCTTC
TRBJ2-3 | TRBV6-5 | TRBD1 | - | CASRGGRGRLDTQYF | TGTGCCAGCAGAGGAGGCAGGGGGCGCTTAGATACGCAGTATTTT
TRBJ2-5 | TRBV7-2 | - | - | CASSLAAGQETQYF | TGTGCCAGCAGCTTAGCGGCAGGACAAGAGACCCAGTACTTC
TRBJ1-6 | TRBV2 | TRBD1 | - | CASRGQGFSSPLHF | TGTGCCAGCAGAGGACAGGGGTTTAGTTCACCCCTCCACTTT